This T cell receptor beta chain was recorded in a study of molecular identifiers for immune sequencing clone quantification. TCRdb re-derived calls from the PCR reads in MiXCR, one entry per CDR3 protein. The top ten clones hold 0.7% to 1% of a sample with about 640,000 distinct CDR3 sequences, roughly 21% of them seen once. This clonotype was observed at least ten times. CDR3 size: 13 residues. V shed 6 bases and J shed 4 bases, with 12 bases lying between them. In germline, CDR1 is MNHEY, CDR2 SVGEGT. J is TRBJ1-1 and V is TRBV6-2 or TRBV6-3; possibly TRBD1 for D (6 bases). The sequence derives from a human donor in good health. Some libraries in this study had Jurkat cell RNA spiked in. Sequencing was carried out using naive CD8+ T cells from blood, with Jurkat cell RNA spiked in. Subset specified: FACS-sorted CD8+CD4-CCR7+CD45RA+ naive T cells. The CDR3 DNA reads TGTGCCAGCAGGACAGGTGGTCGCACTGAAGCTTTCTTT. Its translation is CASRTGGRTEAFF.